Listed below are T cell receptor beta chains from one sample, sequenced in a study of blood T cells in healthy people across ages. TCRdb re-analysed the 5' RACE reads in MiXCR, keeping a single row per CDR3 protein. The sample has around 900,000 distinct CDR3 sequences; about 51% are singletons. The sample was blood. The receptors derive from a woman aged 60 to 75 in good health. The CDR3 runs from the conserved cysteine through the conserved F or W. D genes are given only for firm matches. Clone sizes are given selectively: once, few, many, or a class where the clone is expanded.

clone_size	cdr3_length	j_call	v_call	d_call	cdr3_nt	cdr3_aa
many	12	TRBJ2-1	TRBV7-2	NA	TGTGCCAGCAGCTTAGATAACAATGAGCAGTTCTTC	CASSLDNNEQFF
many	12	TRBJ2-3	TRBV20-1	NA	TGCAGTGCTAGAGCTAGCACAGATACGCAGTATTTT	CSARASTDTQYF
NA	15	TRBJ1-2	TRBV7-9	NA	TGTGCCAGCAGCTTGTTCCAGGGCGAGAACTATGGCTACACCTTC	CASSLFQGENYGYTF
NA	16	TRBJ2-1	TRBV9	NA	TGTGCCAGCAGCGACGACTGGACCCCCTCCTACAATGAGCAGTTCTTC	CASSDDWTPSYNEQFF
NA	15	TRBJ1-6	TRBV4-2	TRBD1	TGTGCCAGCAGCATCGGGACAGGGCAGGGATCACCCCTCCACTTT	CASSIGTGQGSPLHF
few	16	TRBJ1-2	TRBV7-8	TRBD1	TGTGCCAGCAGCTTAGCCCGGGGACAGGGCAACTATGGCTACACCTTC	CASSLARGQGNYGYTF
NA	17	TRBJ1-5	TRBV7-2	NA	TGTGCCAGCAGCTTAACGCGGGACTGGTATCGCAATCAGCCCCAGCATTTT	CASSLTRDWYRNQPQHF
NA	14	TRBJ2-3	TRBV6-5	NA	TGTGCCAGCAGTTACGGGCCCACCACAGATACGCAGTATTTT	CASSYGPTTDTQYF
NA	15	TRBJ1-6	TRBV20-1	TRBD1	TGCAGTGCTAGCGAACCCGGGACAGGGAATTCACCCCTCCACTTT	CSASEPGTGNSPLHF
NA	14	TRBJ2-7	TRBV29-1	TRBD2	TGCAGCGTTCGCTATGCGGGAGCCGGTCGTGAGCAGTACTTC	CSVRYAGAGREQYF
few	15	TRBJ2-5	TRBV10-3	NA	TGTGCCATCAGTGAGAGCGGGACAGGAGATGAGACCCAGTACTTC	CAISESGTGDETQYF
once	16	TRBJ2-2	TRBV24-1	NA	TGTGCCACCAGTGATTCGCTAGGGTTTAAGGCCGGGGAGCTGTTTTTT	CATSDSLGFKAGELFF
few	14	TRBJ2-7	TRBV10-3	TRBD1	TGTGCCATCAGTGTGGGGACAGGGACCGGCGAGCAGTACTTC	CAISVGTGTGEQYF
NA	15	TRBJ2-4	TRBV6-1	TRBD1	TGTGCCAGCAGTGAATCGGACAGGGGCCGGTCCATTCAGTACTTC	CASSESDRGRSIQYF
NA	16	TRBJ2-7	TRBV5-1	TRBD2	TGCGCCAGCAGCCGACAAGGGACTAGCGGGAGTTACGAGCAGTACTTC	CASSRQGTSGSYEQYF
NA	19	TRBJ1-4	TRBV27	TRBD1	TGTGCCAGCAGTTTCGGGGCAGCGGGACAGGGTGCAACTAATGAAAAACTGTTTTTT	CASSFGAAGQGATNEKLFF
NA	14	TRBJ1-1	TRBV3-1	NA	TGTGCCAGCAGCCAAGCCAGCAGTAACACTGAAGCTTTCTTT	CASSQASSNTEAFF
NA	13	TRBJ1-4	TRBV29-1	NA	TGCAGTGTGGCAGGGGCCGGGGGGGAAAAACTGTTTTTT	CSVAGAGGEKLFF
NA	16	TRBJ2-1	TRBV3-1	NA	TGTGCCAGCAGCCAAATCGGGCTAGAACTCCACAATGAGCAGTTCTTC	CASSQIGLELHNEQFF
NA	15	TRBJ2-1	TRBV9	NA	TGTGCCAGCAGCCCTGAAGGACCCTCCTCCTACGAGCAGTTCTTC	CASSPEGPSSYEQFF
NA	15	TRBJ1-2	TRBV7-2	NA	TGTGCCAGCAGCTTAGCTCACGGGACAAGAAATGGCTACACCTTC	CASSLAHGTRNGYTF
few	15	TRBJ2-1	TRBV4-1	TRBD2	TGCGCCAGCAGCCTCCCGGGACTAGCGGCCAATGAGCAGTTCTTC	CASSLPGLAANEQFF
NA	16	TRBJ2-7	TRBV7-2	TRBD2	TGTGCCAGCAGCTTAGGCCAGCGCGGGAGCTCCTACGAGCAGTACTTC	CASSLGQRGSSYEQYF
NA	19	TRBJ2-7	TRBV27	NA	TGTGCCAGCAGTCCTCGTCGCAGTGGGGTAGAAAGCCGAGAATACGAGCAGTACTTC	CASSPRRSGVESREYEQYF
few	13	TRBJ2-5	TRBV10-3	NA	TGTGCCATCAGTGATTCGTTTTCAGAGACCCAGTACTTC	CAISDSFSETQYF